This T cell receptor beta chain was sequenced in a study of T cells in Graves' hyperthyroidism and ophthalmopathy. RNA transcripts gave rise to amplified TCR beta CDR3 regions. The primer set for the first-round RT-PCR of the TCR CDR3 was HTBI. TCRdb analysed the multiplex PCR reads with MiXCR anew, one entry per CDR3 protein. The sample comprises about 200,000 distinct CDR3 sequences, roughly 17% of which are singletons, and roughly 55% rests with the top ten. This clonotype appeared many times. Germline V gives CDR1 SEHNR, CDR2 FQNEAQ (reference sequence). The V end was cut by 1 base, the J end by 2 bases, with 9 bases between. The CDR3 has 14 residues. Hyperthyroidism of Graves' type that showed no ophthalmopathy progression within 18 months was stable.

The clonotype comes from a woman between 50 and 59 years old with Graves' hyperthyroidism. The material sequenced was blood. The V call is TRBV7-9, the J call TRBJ2-7, with D possibly being TRBD1 or TRBD2 (5 bases each). The CDR3 region has the DNA TGTGCCAGCAGCTTAGGAGGGGACCCCTACGAGCAGTACTTC. Translating gives CASSLGGDPYEQYF.